This T cell receptor (beta chain) was captured in a study of blood T cell repertoires in COVID-19. Original methodology: Reference gene primer amplification gave estimated nucleated cell counts. Some clones are missing from TCRdb's copy, which holds only in-frame ones; the method was immunoSEQ multiplex PCR. V and J calls and clone size are given by that table; D and trimming were obtained from the DNA. The profile shows roughly 120,000 clones, just over 85% of them singletons. Trimming left V 1 base short and J 4 bases short, with 8 bases between. The CDR3 runs 14 residues. Germline loops: CDR1 ENHRY, CDR2 SYGVKD.

This receptor was taken from a woman aged 45 to 65 with active or convalescent COVID-19. The V and J genes are TRBV10-3 and TRBJ1-5; D is ambiguous. The specimen sequenced was peripheral blood. This CDR3 reads CAISEFQENQPQHF. The CDR3, as DNA: TGTGCCATCAGTGAGTTCCAGGAAAATCAGCCCCAGCATTTT.